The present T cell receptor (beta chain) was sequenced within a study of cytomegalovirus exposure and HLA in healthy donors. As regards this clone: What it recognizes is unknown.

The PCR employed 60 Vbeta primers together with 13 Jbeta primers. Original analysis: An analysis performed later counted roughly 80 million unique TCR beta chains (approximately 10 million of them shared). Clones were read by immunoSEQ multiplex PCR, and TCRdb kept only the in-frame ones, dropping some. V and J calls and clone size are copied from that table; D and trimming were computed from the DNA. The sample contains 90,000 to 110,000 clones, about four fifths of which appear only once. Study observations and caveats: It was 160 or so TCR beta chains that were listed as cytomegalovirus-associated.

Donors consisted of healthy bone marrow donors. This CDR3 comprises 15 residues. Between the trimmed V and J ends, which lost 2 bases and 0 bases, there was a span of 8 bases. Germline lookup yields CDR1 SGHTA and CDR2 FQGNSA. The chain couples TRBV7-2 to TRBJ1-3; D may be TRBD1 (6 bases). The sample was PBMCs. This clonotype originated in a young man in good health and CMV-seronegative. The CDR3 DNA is TGTGCCAGCAGCTTACAGGGGAACTCTGGAAACACCATATATTTT. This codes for CASSLQGNSGNTIYF.